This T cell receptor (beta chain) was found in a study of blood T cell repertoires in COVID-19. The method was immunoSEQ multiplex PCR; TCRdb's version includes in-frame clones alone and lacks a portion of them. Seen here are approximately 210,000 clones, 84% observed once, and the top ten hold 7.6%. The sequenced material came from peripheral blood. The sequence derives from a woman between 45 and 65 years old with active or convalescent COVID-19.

CDR3 nucleotide sequence: TGTGCCAGCAGTGGGAACACAGGAAAGACCCAGTACTTC. Its translation: CASSGNTGKTQYF. J is TRBJ2-5 and V is TRBV2; D might be TRBD1 (5 bases). Germline loops: CDR1 SNHLY, CDR2 FYNNEI. CDR3 length: 13 amino acids. Trimming shortened V by 4 bases and J by 6 bases, and 12 bases separated the two germline ends. Full variable domain (remainder filled in from reference TRBV2 and TRBJ2-5): EPEVTQTPSHQVTQMGQEVILRCVPISNHLYFYWYRQILGQKVEFLVSFYNNEISEKSEIFDDQFSVERPDGSNFTLKIRSTKLEDSAMYFCASSGNTGKTQYFGPGTRLLVL.